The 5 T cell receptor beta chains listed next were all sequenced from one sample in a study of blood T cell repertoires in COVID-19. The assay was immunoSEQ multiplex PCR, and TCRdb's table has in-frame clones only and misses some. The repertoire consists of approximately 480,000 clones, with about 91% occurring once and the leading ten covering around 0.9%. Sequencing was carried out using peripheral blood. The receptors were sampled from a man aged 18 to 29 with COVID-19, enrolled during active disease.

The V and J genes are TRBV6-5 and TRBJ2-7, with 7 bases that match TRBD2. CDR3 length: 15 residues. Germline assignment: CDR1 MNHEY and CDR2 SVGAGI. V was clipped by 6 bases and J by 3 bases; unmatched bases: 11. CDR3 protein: CASRRSGVPNYEQYF. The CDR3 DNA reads TGTGCCAGCAGACGAAGCGGGGTACCGAACTACGAGCAGTACTTC.

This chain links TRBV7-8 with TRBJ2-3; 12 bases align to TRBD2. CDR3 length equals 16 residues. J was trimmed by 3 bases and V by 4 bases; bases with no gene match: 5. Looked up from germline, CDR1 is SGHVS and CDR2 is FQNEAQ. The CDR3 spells CASSSWTSGDTDTQYF. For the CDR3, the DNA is TGTGCCAGCAGCTCCTGGACTAGCGGGGATACAGATACGCAGTATTTT. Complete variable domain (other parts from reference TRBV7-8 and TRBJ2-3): GAGVSQSPRYKVAKRGQDVALRCDPISGHVSLFWYQQALGQGPEFLTYFQNEAQLDKSGLPSDRFFAERPEGSVSTLKIQRTQQEDSAVYLCASSSWTSGDTDTQYFGPGTRLTVL.

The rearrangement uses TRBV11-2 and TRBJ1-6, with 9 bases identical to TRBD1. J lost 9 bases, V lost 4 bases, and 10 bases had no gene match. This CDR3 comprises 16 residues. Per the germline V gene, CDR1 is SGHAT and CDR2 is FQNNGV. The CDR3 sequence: CASSSRTGAGISPLHF. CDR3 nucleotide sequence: TGTGCCAGCAGCTCCAGGACAGGGGCAGGTATTTCACCCCTCCACTTT.

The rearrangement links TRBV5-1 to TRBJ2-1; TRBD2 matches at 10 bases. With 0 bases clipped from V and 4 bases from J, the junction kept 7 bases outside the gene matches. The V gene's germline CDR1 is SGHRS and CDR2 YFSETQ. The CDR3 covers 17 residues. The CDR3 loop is CASSLGSLAGAYNEQFF. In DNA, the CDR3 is TGCGCCAGCAGCTTGGGCTCGCTAGCGGGAGCTTACAATGAGCAGTTCTTC.

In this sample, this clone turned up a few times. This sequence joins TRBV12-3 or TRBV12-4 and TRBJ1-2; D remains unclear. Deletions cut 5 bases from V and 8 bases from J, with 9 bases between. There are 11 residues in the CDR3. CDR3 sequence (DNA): TGTGCCAGCAGTAGCGGACGGGGCTACACCTTC. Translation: CASSSGRGYTF.